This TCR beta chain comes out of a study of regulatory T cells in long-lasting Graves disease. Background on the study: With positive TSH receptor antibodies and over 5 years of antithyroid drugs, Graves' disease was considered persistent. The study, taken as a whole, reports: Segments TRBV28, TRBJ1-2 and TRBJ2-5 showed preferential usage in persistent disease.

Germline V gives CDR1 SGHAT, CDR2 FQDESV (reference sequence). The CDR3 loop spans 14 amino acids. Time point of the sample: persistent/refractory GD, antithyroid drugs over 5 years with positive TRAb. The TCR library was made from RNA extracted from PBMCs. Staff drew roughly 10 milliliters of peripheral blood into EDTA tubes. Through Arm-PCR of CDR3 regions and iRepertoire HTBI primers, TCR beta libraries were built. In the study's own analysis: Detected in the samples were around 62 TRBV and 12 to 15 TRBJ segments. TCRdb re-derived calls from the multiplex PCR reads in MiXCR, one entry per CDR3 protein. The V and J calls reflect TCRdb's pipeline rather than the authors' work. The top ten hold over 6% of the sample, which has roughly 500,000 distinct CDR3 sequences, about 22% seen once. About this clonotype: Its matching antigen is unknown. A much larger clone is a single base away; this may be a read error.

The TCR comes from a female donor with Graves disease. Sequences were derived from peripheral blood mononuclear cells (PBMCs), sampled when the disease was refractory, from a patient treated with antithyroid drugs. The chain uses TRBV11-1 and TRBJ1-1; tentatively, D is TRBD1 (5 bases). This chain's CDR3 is CAGSFGGDNTEAFF. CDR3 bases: TGTGCCGGCAGCTTCGGTGGGGACAACACTGAAGCTTTCTTT. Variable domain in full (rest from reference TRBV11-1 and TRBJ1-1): EAEVAQSPRYKITEKSQAVAFWCDPISGHATLYWYRQILGQGPELLVQFQDESVVDDSQLPKDRFSAERLKGVDSTLKIQPAELGDSAMYLCAGSFGGDNTEAFFGQGTRLTVV.